Shown below are 21 T cell receptor beta chains from a single sample sequenced in a study of T cells in localized non-small cell lung cancer. Profiling relied on immunoSEQ multiplex PCR, and the TCRdb table lists in-frame clones only, not all of them. This sample has 1,800 or so clones, with 20% to 30% found just once. The starting material was normal lung tissue next to the tumor, obtained before any cancer treatment. These receptors were taken from an older male donor with stage II squamous cell lung carcinoma.

The chain links TRBV29-1 to TRBJ1-2, with TRBD1 matching over 8 bases. The V gene's germline CDR1 is SQVTM and CDR2 ANQGSEA. The CDR3 loop spans 13 amino acids. V was pared by 5 bases and J by 6 bases, with 8 bases of the junction left unmatched. Here the CDR3 DNA reads TGCAGCGTTATGGGCGACAGGGGTGATGGCTACACCTTC. Its protein is CSVMGDRGDGYTF.

The V call is TRBV18, the J call TRBJ2-7; TRBD1 matches 9 bases. V shed 2 bases and J 2 bases; nucleotides not matched to a gene: 1. CDR1 and CDR2 (germline): KGHSH, LQKENI. CDR3 size: 14 residues. CDR3 loop: CASSPWDRAYEQYF. In DNA form, the CDR3 reads TGTGCCAGCTCACCATGGGACAGGGCCTACGAGCAGTACTTC.

By proportion, this clone is medium-sized. The V call is TRBV6-8, the J call TRBJ1-3; 8 nucleotides agree with TRBD1. The ends lost 6 bases at V and 3 bases at J; junction bases unmatched: 4. Germline V gene lookup returns CDR1 MNHGY and CDR2 SAAAGT. The CDR3 is 14 residues long. For the CDR3, the DNA is TGTGCCAGCAGATCCGGGACAGGTGGAAACACCATATATTTT. Encoded protein: CASRSGTGGNTIYF.

This clone appeared once. This chain joins TRBV19 and TRBJ2-2; a weak D match, TRBD2 (6 bases). The V end lost 3 bases, the J end lost 6 bases, and 11 bases lay between the germline ends. Germline CDR1 and CDR2: LNHDA and SQIVND (reference sequence). The CDR3 runs 14 residues. The CDR3 loop is CASSISTSPGELFF. As DNA, the CDR3 is TGTGCCAGTAGTATCTCCACTAGCCCCGGGGAGCTGTTTTTT.

This clone qualifies as medium-sized. This chain links TRBV11-3 with TRBJ2-1; 11 bases are shared with TRBD2. The CDR3 sequence is 17 residues long. V shed 1 base, J shed 8 bases, and the junction held 10 bases outside the gene matches. Per germline, CDR1 SGHNT and CDR2 YENEEA. This CDR3 is CASSLVVAGGPGDEQFF. DNA of the CDR3: TGTGCCAGCAGCTTAGTGGTAGCGGGGGGGCCAGGCGATGAGCAGTTCTTC.

Within the sample, this clone is large. The V call is TRBV11-3, the J call TRBJ1-5, with 11 bases aligning to TRBD1. Germline assignment: CDR1 SGHNT and CDR2 YENEEA. The CDR3 is 16 amino acids. The V gene end was trimmed by 3 bases and the J gene end by 7 bases; junction bases not matched to a gene: 8. Written as DNA, the CDR3 is TGTGCCAGCAGCTTGGACAGGGGGCTCGGCCGGCAGCCCCAGCATTTT. This translates into CASSLDRGLGRQPQHF.

J is TRBJ1-5 and V is TRBV19; D is unresolved. Between the trimmed V and J ends, which lost 4 bases and 0 bases, there was a span of 13 bases. The CDR3 is made up of 16 amino acids. Germline CDR1 LNHDA, CDR2 SQIVND (reference sequence). CDR3 sequence: CASSTEGFFSNQPQHF. The CDR3, as DNA: TGTGCCAGTAGTACAGAGGGATTTTTTAGCAATCAGCCCCAGCATTTT.

J is TRBJ1-1 and V is TRBV4-1, with D hard to call. The CDR3 totals 15 residues. In germline, CDR1 is MGHRA, CDR2 YSYEKL. V shed 0 bases and J shed 4 bases, with 12 bases lying between them. The CDR3, as DNA: TGCGCCAGCAGCCAAGATACGTGGGAGGGCACTGAAGCTTTCTTT. It is translated as CASSQDTWEGTEAFF.

The V gene is TRBV29-1, the J gene TRBJ1-1; D gene ambiguous. The CDR3 covers 13 residues. The V end lost 7 bases, the J end lost 2 bases, and 14 bases lay between the germline ends. Germline V CDR1 and CDR2: SQVTM, ANQGSEA. This chain's CDR3 is CSANTNPNTEAFF. CDR3 nucleotide sequence: TGCAGCGCCAACACCAATCCCAACACTGAAGCTTTCTTT.

This clone was observed a few times. CDR3 region: CATLRTSGEADTQYF. The CDR3 DNA reads as TGTGCCACCCTCCGGACTAGCGGGGAGGCAGATACGCAGTATTTT. The chain combines TRBV10-3 with TRBJ2-3, with 12 bases identical to TRBD2. CDR1 is ENHRY and CDR2 is SYGVKD in the germline V gene. CDR3 length: 15 amino acids. The J segment lost 4 bases and the V segment lost 10 bases, leaving 9 bases of the junction unmatched.

Here the CDR3 reads CSVEERDRVDEQYF. CDR3 sequence (DNA): TGCAGCGTTGAAGAGAGGGACAGGGTCGACGAGCAGTACTTC. This chain connects TRBV29-1 to TRBJ2-7; TRBD1 aligns across 9 bases. The V gene's germline CDR1 is SQVTM and CDR2 ANQGSEA. V lost 0 bases and J lost 5; bases outside the gene matches: 5. The CDR3 totals 14 residues.

The chain has TRBV29-1 and TRBJ1-1; no clear D gene. V lost 4 bases and J lost 1, with 7 bases in between. CDR3 length equals 12 residues. Germline loops: CDR1 SQVTM, CDR2 ANQGSEA. The CDR3 region is CSVARTNTEAFF. In nucleotides, the CDR3 is TGCAGCGTTGCCCGCACGAACACTGAAGCTTTCTTT.

This clone is labeled as medium-sized. The rearrangement uses TRBV7-1 and TRBJ2-2; 8 bases align to TRBD2. TRBV7-1 falls under the ORF class, with uncertain function. V lost 4 bases to trimming and J lost 1 base; unmatched junction nucleotides: 2. The CDR3 covers 15 residues. CDR3 amino acids: CASSFSGGNTGELFF. The CDR3 DNA follows: TGTGCCAGCAGCTTCAGCGGGGGGAACACCGGGGAGCTGTTTTTT.

The chain links TRBV19 to TRBJ2-7; TRBD1 might be the D (7 bases). Germline CDR1 and CDR2: LNHDA and SQIVND (reference sequence). The CDR3 is 13 amino acids. The V and J ends lost 3 bases and 7 bases respectively, with 13 bases between them. CDR3 residues: CASSMPQGREQYF. As DNA, the CDR3 is TGTGCCAGTAGTATGCCACAGGGGAGGGAGCAGTACTTC.

This clone was seen only a few times. J is TRBJ1-3 and V is TRBV11-3; 8 positions match TRBD1. The CDR3 has 15 amino acids. Germline assignment: CDR1 SGHNT and CDR2 YENEEA. V was pared by 3 bases and J by 2 bases, with 3 bases of the junction left unmatched. The CDR3 loop reads CASSLSDRAGNTIYF. The DNA for the CDR3 is TGTGCCAGCAGCTTGTCGGACAGGGCTGGAAACACCATATATTTT. The entire variable domain, with the rest obtained from reference TRBV11-3 and TRBJ1-3, is as follows: EAGVVQSPRYKIIEKKQPVAFWCNPISGHNTLYWYLQNLGQGPELLIRYENEEAVDDSQLPKDRFSAERLKGVDSTLKIQPAELGDSAVYLCASSLSDRAGNTIYFGEGSWLTVV.

This clone is medium-sized. The chain carries TRBV11-3 and TRBJ1-5, with D uncertain. Trimming pared 6 bases from V and 0 bases from J, leaving 21 bases between. Germline CDR1 reads SGHNT; CDR2 reads YENEEA. The CDR3 is 18 amino acids. CDR3 DNA: TGTGCCAGCAGTTACGGACCGACCTCTAGATATAGCAATCAGCCCCAGCATTTT. It codes for CASSYGPTSRYSNQPQHF.

By share, this clone ranks as medium-sized. The chain uses TRBV11-3 and TRBJ2-3; the match to TRBD1 covers 10 bases. CDR1 SGHNT and CDR2 YENEEA come from the germline V gene. With 2 bases clipped from V and 1 base from J, the junction kept 6 bases outside the gene matches. The CDR3 has 17 amino acids. The CDR3 DNA reads TGTGCCAGCAGCTTAATGGTGGGGACAGGGGGCACAGATACGCAGTATTTT. It yields the protein CASSLMVGTGGTDTQYF.

This clone was picked up a small number of times. The gene calls are TRBV11-3 and TRBJ2-1; 11 bases fit TRBD2. The V and J ends lost 5 bases and 3 bases, in that order; junction bases with no gene match: 6. This CDR3 contains 16 residues. CDR1 is SGHNT, CDR2 YENEEA, per germline. DNA of the CDR3: TGTGCCAGCAGCGGTCTAGCGGGGGGTTTCTACAATGAGCAGTTCTTC. Protein product: CASSGLAGGFYNEQFF. The whole variable domain, filled in from reference TRBV11-3 and TRBJ2-1, reads EAGVVQSPRYKIIEKKQPVAFWCNPISGHNTLYWYLQNLGQGPELLIRYENEEAVDDSQLPKDRFSAERLKGVDSTLKIQPAELGDSAVYLCASSGLAGGFYNEQFFGPGTRLTVL.

The chain is built from TRBV14 and TRBJ1-3, with D maybe TRBD1 (6 bases). Germline CDR1 and CDR2: SGHDN and FVKESK. The ends were cut back, 4 bases at V and 5 bases at J, with 21 bases in the middle. The CDR3 length is 17 residues. The CDR3 DNA is TGTGCCAGCAGCCGGCCGGGATCAGGGGACCCTAGAAACACCATATATTTT. This sequence encodes CASSRPGSGDPRNTIYF.

Concerning this clone: One end of the junction does not line up with germline, which may come from a read error. This chain uses TRBV6-8 with TRBJ2-5, with a possible D match to TRBD2 (6 bases). The V gene's germline CDR1 is MNHGY and CDR2 SAAAGT. There are 14 residues in the CDR3. The CDR3 reads CASSYPLSGETQYF. The CDR3 coding sequence is TGTGCCAGCAGTTACCCGCTTTCGGGGGAGACTCAGTACTTC.

The chain links TRBV11-1 to TRBJ1-4; D possibly corresponds to TRBD1 (5 bases). The CDR3 loop spans 15 amino acids. Between the trimmed V and J ends, which lost 5 bases and 7 bases, there was a span of 17 bases. The germline V gene encodes CDR1 SGHAT and CDR2 FQDESV (reference sequence). In DNA form, the CDR3 reads TGTGCCAGCAGCCCCCCAGGGAGGGCCGGTGAAAAACTGTTTTTT. Its protein is CASSPPGRAGEKLFF.